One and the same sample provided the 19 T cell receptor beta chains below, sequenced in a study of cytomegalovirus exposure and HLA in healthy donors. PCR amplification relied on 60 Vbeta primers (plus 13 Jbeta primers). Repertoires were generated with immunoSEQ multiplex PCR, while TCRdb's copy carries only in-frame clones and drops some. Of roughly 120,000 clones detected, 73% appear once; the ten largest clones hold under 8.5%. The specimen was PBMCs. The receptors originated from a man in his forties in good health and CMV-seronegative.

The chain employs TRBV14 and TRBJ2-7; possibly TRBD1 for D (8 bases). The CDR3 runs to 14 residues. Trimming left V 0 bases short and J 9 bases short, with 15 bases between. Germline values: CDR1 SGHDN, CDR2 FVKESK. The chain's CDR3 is CASSQDNRGGLQYF. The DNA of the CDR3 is TGTGCCAGCAGCCAAGATAACAGGGGGGGCTTGCAGTACTTC.

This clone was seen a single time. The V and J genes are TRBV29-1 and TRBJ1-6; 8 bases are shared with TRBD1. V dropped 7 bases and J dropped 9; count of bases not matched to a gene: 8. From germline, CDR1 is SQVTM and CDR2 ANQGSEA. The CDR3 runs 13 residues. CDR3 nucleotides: TGCAGCGCCGTGACAGGGGAACGTTCACCCCTCCACTTT. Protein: CSAVTGERSPLHF.

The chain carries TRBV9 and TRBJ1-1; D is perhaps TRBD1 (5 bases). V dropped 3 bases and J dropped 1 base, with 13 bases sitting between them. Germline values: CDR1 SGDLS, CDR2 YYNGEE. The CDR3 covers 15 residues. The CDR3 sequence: CASSDGLGANTEAFF. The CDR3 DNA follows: TGTGCCAGCAGCGACGGGCTAGGGGCGAACACTGAAGCTTTCTTT.

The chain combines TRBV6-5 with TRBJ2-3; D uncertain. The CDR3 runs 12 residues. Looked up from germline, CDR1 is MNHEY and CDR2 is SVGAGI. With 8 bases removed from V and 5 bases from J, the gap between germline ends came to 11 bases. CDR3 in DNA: TGTGCCAGCGGTTTTCCCGGAGATACGCAGTATTTT. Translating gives CASGFPGDTQYF.

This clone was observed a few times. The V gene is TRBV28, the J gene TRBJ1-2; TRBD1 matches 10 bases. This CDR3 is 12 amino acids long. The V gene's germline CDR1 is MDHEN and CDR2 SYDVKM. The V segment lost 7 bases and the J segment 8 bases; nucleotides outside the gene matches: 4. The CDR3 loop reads CASTPGQGGYTF. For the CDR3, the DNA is TGTGCCAGCACCCCGGGACAGGGGGGCTACACCTTC.

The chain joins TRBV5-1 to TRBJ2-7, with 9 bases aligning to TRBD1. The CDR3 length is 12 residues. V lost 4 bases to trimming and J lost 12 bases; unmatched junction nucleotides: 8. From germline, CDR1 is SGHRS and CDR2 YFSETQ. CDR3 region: CASSPQGQGWYF. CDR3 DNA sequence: TGCGCCAGCAGCCCCCAGGGACAGGGCTGGTACTTC.

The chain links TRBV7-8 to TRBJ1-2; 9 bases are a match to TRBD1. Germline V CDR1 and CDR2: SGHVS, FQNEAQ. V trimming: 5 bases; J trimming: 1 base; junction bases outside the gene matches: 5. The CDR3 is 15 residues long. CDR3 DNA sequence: TGTGCCAGCAGCCTGGGGACAGGGTATAACTATGGCTACACCTTC. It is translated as CASSLGTGYNYGYTF.

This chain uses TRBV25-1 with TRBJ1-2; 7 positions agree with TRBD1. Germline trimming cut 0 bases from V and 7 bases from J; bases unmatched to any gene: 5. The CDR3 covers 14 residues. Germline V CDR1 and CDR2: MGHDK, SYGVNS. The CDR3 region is CASSEYFQGVGYTF. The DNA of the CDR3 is TGTGCCAGCAGTGAATATTTCCAGGGGGTTGGCTACACCTTC.

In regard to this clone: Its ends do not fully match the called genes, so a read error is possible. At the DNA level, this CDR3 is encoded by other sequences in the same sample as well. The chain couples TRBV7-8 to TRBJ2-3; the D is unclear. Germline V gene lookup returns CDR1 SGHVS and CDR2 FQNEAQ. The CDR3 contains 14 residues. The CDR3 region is CASSLKGVADTQYF. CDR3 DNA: TGTGCCAGTAGCTTAAAAGGAGTCGCAGATACGCAGTATTTT.

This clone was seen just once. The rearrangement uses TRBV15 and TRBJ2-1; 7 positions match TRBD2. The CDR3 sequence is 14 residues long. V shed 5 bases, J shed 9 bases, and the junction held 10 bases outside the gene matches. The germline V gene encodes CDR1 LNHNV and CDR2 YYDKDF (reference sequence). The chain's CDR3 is CATSRTTSIAEQFF. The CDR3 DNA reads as TGTGCCACCAGCCGTACGACTAGCATTGCTGAGCAGTTCTTC. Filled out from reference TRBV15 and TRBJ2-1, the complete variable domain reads DAMVIQNPRYQVTQFGKPVTLSCSQTLNHNVMYWYQQKSSQAPKLLFHYYDKDFNNEADTPDNFQSRRPNTSFCFLDIRSPGLGDTAMYLCATSRTTSIAEQFFGPGTRLTVL.

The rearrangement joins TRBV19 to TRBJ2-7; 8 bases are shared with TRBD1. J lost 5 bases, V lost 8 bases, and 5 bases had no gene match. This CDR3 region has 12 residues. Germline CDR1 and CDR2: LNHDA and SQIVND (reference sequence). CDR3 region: CASGRGRDEQYF. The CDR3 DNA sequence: TGTGCCAGTGGCAGGGGGCGGGACGAGCAGTACTTC.

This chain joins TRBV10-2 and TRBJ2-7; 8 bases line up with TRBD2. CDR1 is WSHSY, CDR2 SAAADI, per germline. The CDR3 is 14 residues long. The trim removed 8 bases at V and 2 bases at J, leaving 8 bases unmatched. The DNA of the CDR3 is TGCGCCAGCCGAAAACTAGCGGACGCCTACGAGCAGTACTTC. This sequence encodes CASRKLADAYEQYF.

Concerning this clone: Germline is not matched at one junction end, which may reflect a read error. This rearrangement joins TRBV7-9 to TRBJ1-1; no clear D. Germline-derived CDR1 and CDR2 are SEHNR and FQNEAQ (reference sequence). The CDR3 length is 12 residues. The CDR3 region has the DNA TGTTCCAGCAGCTTAACGAGGACTGAAGCTTTCTTT. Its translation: CSSSLTRTEAFF.

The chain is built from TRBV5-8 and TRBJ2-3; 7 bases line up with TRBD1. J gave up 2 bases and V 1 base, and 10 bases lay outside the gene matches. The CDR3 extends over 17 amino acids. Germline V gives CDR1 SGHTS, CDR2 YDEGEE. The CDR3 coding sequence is TGTGCCAGCAGCTTGACGCTAAGGGACAGAGACACAGATACGCAGTATTTT. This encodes CASSLTLRDRDTDTQYF.

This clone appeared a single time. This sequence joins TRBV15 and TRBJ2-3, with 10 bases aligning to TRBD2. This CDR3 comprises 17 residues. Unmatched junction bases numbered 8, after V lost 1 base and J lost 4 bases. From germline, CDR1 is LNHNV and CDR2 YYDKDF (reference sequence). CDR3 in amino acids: CATSRVGYGLAADTQYF. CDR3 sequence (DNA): TGTGCCACCAGCAGAGTGGGATACGGACTAGCGGCAGATACGCAGTATTTT.

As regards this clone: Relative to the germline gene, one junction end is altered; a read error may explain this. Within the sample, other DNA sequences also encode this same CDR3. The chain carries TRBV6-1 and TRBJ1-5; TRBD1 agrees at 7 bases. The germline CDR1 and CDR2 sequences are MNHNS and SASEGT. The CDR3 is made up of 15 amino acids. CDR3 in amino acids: CASLEWAGTDQPQHF. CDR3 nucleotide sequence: TGTGCCAGCCTTGAGTGGGCAGGGACAGATCAGCCCCAGCACTTT.

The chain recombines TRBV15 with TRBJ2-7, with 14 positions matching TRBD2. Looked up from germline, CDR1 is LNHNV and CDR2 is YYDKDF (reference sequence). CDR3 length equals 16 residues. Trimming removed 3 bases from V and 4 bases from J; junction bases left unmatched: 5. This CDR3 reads CATSSFGTSGGYEQYF. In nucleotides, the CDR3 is TGTGCCACCAGCAGTTTTGGGACTAGCGGGGGTTACGAGCAGTACTTC.

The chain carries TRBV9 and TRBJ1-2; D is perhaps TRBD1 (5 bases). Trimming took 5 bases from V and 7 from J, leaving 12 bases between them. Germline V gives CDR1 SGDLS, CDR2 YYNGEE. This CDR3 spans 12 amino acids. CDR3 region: CASSPRGVGYTF. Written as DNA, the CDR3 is TGTGCCAGCAGTCCGCGGGGGGTTGGCTACACCTTC.

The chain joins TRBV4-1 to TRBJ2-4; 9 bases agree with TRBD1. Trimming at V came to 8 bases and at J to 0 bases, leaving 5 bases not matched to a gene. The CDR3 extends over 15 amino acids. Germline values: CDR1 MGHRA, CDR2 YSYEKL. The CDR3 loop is CASPTGGEAKNIQYF. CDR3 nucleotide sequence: TGCGCCAGCCCGACAGGGGGGGAAGCCAAAAACATTCAGTACTTC.